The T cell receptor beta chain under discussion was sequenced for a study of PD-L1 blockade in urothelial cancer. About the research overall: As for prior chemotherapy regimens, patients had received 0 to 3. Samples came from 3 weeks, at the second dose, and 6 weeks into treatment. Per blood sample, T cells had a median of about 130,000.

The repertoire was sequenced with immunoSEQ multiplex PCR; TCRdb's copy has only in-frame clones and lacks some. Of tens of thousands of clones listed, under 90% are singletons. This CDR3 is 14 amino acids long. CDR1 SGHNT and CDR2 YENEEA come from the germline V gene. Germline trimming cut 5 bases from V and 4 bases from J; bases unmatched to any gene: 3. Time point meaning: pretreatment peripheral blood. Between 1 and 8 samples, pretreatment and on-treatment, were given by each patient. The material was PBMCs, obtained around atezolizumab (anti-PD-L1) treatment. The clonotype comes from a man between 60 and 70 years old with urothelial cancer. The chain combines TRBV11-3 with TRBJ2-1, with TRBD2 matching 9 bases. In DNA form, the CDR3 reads TGTGCCAGCAGCCCTAGCGGGGAGTACAATGAGCAGTTCTTC. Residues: CASSPSGEYNEQFF.